Below, 20 T cell receptor beta chains from the same sample are listed, as sequenced in a study of CD8 T cells in ankylosing spondylitis. TCRdb recomputed calls from the 5' RACE reads with MiXCR, one row per CDR3 protein. The repertoire holds a few hundred thousand distinct CDR3 sequences, approximately 20% seen once, with more than 25% in the top ten. Sequencing was performed on blood, either unsorted or a sorted T cell fraction (not recorded which). These receptors were collected from a male donor with ankylosing spondylitis or in good health (not recorded which).

This clonotype has a count of ten or more. The chain recombines TRBV20-1 with TRBJ2-1, with TRBD2 matching 14 bases. The junction had 8 bases not matched to a gene; V was cut back by 4 bases and J by 3 bases. CDR3 length: 17 residues. Germline V gene data show CDR1 as DFQATT and CDR2 as SNEGSKA (reference sequence). The CDR3 sequence: CSATGLAGGYGYNEQFF. The CDR3 DNA reads TGCAGTGCTACCGGACTAGCGGGAGGATATGGCTACAATGAGCAGTTCTTC.

Only a few counts were recorded for this clonotype. V usage is TRBV7-6 and J usage is TRBJ2-7; TRBD2 matches 7 bases. Germline CDR1 SGHVS, CDR2 FNYEAQ. This CDR3 contains 15 residues. Trimming took 5 bases from V and 2 from J; bases not matched to a gene: 9. The CDR3 sequence is CASSLGIGLAYEQYF. CDR3 nucleotides: TGTGCCAGCAGCCTAGGAATCGGACTAGCCTACGAGCAGTACTTC.

In this sample, this clonotype turned up a few times. The CDR3 is CASSLGAGSWSEQYF. The CDR3 DNA sequence: TGTGCCAGCAGTTTAGGGGCAGGGTCGTGGAGCGAGCAGTACTTC. The V call is TRBV27, the J call TRBJ2-7, with D possibly matching TRBD1 (5 bases). Germline V gene data show CDR1 as MNHEY and CDR2 as SMNVEV (reference sequence). V dropped 2 bases and J dropped 6 bases, with 17 bases sitting between them. The CDR3 runs 15 residues.

This clonotype was counted a few times. J is TRBJ2-2 and V is TRBV5-6, with D hard to call. The CDR3 is 12 amino acids. The germline V gene encodes CDR1 SGHDT and CDR2 YYEEEE. Deletions cut 2 bases from V and 10 bases from J, with 9 bases between. CDR3 coding DNA: TGTGCCAGCAGCTTTGGGGAAGTGGAGCTGTTTTTT. Amino acid sequence: CASSFGEVELFF. The variable domain in full, with the rest retrieved from reference TRBV5-6 and TRBJ2-2, is DAGVTQSPTHLIKTRGQQVTLRCSPKSGHDTVSWYQQALGQGPQFIFQYYEEEERQRGNFPDRFSGHQFPNYSSELNVNALLLGDSALYLCASSFGEVELFFGEGSRLTVL.

This sequence joins TRBV7-6 and TRBJ2-5; D not resolved. Trimming took 7 bases from V and 5 from J, leaving 11 bases between them. CDR3 size: 12 residues. The germline CDR1 and CDR2 sequences are SGHVS and FNYEAQ. Written as DNA, the CDR3 is TGTGCCAGCACCCACCTCGGGGAGACCCAGTACTTC. It yields the protein CASTHLGETQYF. The full variable domain, completed using reference TRBV7-6 and TRBJ2-5, is GAGVSQSPRYKVTKRGQDVALRCDPISGHVSLYWYRQALGQGPEFLTYFNYEAQQDKSGLPNDRFSAERPEGSISTLTIQRTEQRDSAMYRCASTHLGETQYFGPGTRLLVL.

This clonotype came up many times. The chain links TRBV7-9 to TRBJ2-4; D is uncertain. CDR1 and CDR2 from the germline V gene are SEHNR and FQNEAQ (reference sequence). Between the trimmed V and J ends, which lost 7 bases and 3 bases, there was a span of 10 bases. This CDR3 has 13 residues. CDR3 amino acids: CASTPSGKNIQYF. In nucleotides, the CDR3 is TGTGCCAGCACCCCTTCGGGCAAAAACATTCAGTACTTC.

As for this clonotype: A much bigger clone sits one base away, suggesting this may be a read error. The missing conserved phenylalanine or tryptophan at the end of this CDR3 makes a read error likely. The V gene is TRBV3-1, the J gene TRBJ2-1, with 7 nucleotides matching TRBD2. The CDR3 runs to 16 residues. Losses at the gene ends were 1 base for V and 1 base for J; bases not matched to a gene: 4. The germline V gene has CDR1 LGHDT and CDR2 YNNKEL (reference sequence). The CDR3 nucleotides are TGTGCCAGCAGCCAAGGGGCGGGAGAGTCCTACAATGAGCAGTTCTTA. As protein: CASSQGAGESYNEQFL.

This chain links TRBV11-1 with TRBJ2-1; TRBD2 agrees at 8 bases. Germline CDR1 reads SGHAT; CDR2 reads FQDESV (reference sequence). The CDR3 sequence is 18 residues long. V shed 0 bases, J shed 0 bases, and the junction held 7 bases outside the gene matches. The CDR3 loop is CASSLARLAPTSYNEQFF. Written as DNA, the CDR3 is TGTGCCAGCAGCTTAGCGCGACTAGCGCCGACCTCCTACAATGAGCAGTTCTTC.

This clonotype was found many times. This sequence joins TRBV3-1 and TRBJ2-7; D is unresolved. V lost 6 bases and J lost 2, with 11 bases in between. CDR1 LGHDT and CDR2 YNNKEL come from the germline V gene (reference sequence). This CDR3 is built from 13 residues. CDR3 sequence reads: CASSEGQPYEQYF. The DNA of the CDR3 is TGTGCCAGCAGTGAAGGGCAACCCTACGAGCAGTACTTC.

The CDR3 bases are TGTGCCAGCAGCCGGACTAGCGGCACCGGGGAGCTGTTTTTT. Amino acids: CASSRTSGTGELFF. The chain recombines TRBV5-6 with TRBJ2-2, with TRBD2 matching 10 bases. The CDR3 spans 14 residues. Germline V gene sequence: CDR1 SGHDT, CDR2 YYEEEE. Trimming removed 4 bases from V and 4 bases from J; junction bases left unmatched: 1.

This sequence joins TRBV4-1 and TRBJ2-2; 13 bases match TRBD2. Trimming took 6 bases from V and 7 from J; bases not matched to a gene: 8. This CDR3 spans 16 amino acids. Germline V gene lookup returns CDR1 MGHRA and CDR2 YSYEKL. DNA for the CDR3: TGCGCCAGCAGAGGCACTAGCGGGAGGGTAAACGGGGAGCTGTTTTTT. Translating it yields CASRGTSGRVNGELFF.

The chain joins TRBV9 to TRBJ1-2, with a weak D call TRBD1 (5 bases). In germline, CDR1 is SGDLS, CDR2 YYNGEE. V lost 3 bases and J 0 bases, leaving 6 bases between the germline ends. The CDR3 loop spans 13 amino acids. The CDR3 sequence is CASSEGTNYGYTF. The CDR3 nucleotides read TGTGCCAGCAGCGAGGGGACTAACTATGGCTACACCTTC.

The table lists this clonotype with many counts. The chain combines TRBV12-3 or TRBV12-4 with TRBJ2-3; D unclear. Trimming stripped 5 bases from V and 2 bases from J, with 8 bases between. The CDR3 consists of 13 residues. The CDR3 protein is CASSRTSTDTQYF. The CDR3 DNA reads as TGTGCCAGCAGTCGGACGTCCACAGATACGCAGTATTTT.

This clonotype was found many times. The chain is built from TRBV5-1 and TRBJ2-3, with D unclear. Germline lookup yields CDR1 SGHRS and CDR2 YFSETQ. The V end lost 1 base, the J end lost 6 bases, and 21 bases lay between the germline ends. The CDR3 length is 17 residues. The CDR3 DNA follows: TGCGCCAGCAGCTTGCCTCGGCATGGACCTCGTCGGGATACGCAGTATTTT. Its protein is CASSLPRHGPRRDTQYF.

V and J are TRBV7-9 and TRBJ2-7, with D perhaps matching TRBD1 (6 bases). V was trimmed by 4 bases and J by 1 base, leaving 14 bases between them. CDR1 and CDR2 (germline): SEHNR, FQNEAQ (reference sequence). The CDR3 covers 15 residues. The CDR3 nucleotides are TGTGCCAGCAGCTACAGGGCAGGGCCTTCCTACGAGCAGTACTTC. This translates into CASSYRAGPSYEQYF.

The J gene is TRBJ2-1, the V gene TRBV3-1, with 7 positions matching TRBD2. The CDR3 extends over 14 amino acids. Germline trimming cut 10 bases from V and 7 bases from J; bases unmatched to any gene: 13. Per the germline V gene, CDR1 is LGHDT and CDR2 is YNNKEL (reference sequence). In nucleotides, the CDR3 is TGTGCCACCGCGAGATGGGAGGGTCCAAATGAGCAGTTCTTC. Translated, it gives CATARWEGPNEQFF.

The V call is TRBV6-5, the J call TRBJ1-5; no clear D gene. The CDR3 loop spans 13 amino acids. CDR1 is MNHEY and CDR2 is SVGAGI in the germline V gene. V lost 6 bases and J 6 bases, leaving 12 bases between the germline ends. The CDR3 region has the DNA TGTGCCAGCAGCTATGGGTATCTTCAGCCCCAGCATTTT. It yields the protein CASSYGYLQPQHF.

The DNA for the CDR3 is TGTGCCATCAGTCCCGACGGTAGCACAGATACGCAGTATTTT. This translates into CAISPDGSTDTQYF. The chain carries TRBV10-3 and TRBJ2-3, with D uncertain. With 5 bases removed from V and 0 bases from J, the gap between germline ends came to 9 bases. The CDR3 loop spans 14 amino acids. CDR1 ENHRY and CDR2 SYGVKD come from the germline V gene.

This chain connects TRBV9 to TRBJ2-7, with a weak D call TRBD1 (6 bases). The CDR3 consists of 16 residues. V lost 0 bases and J 4 bases, leaving 17 bases between the germline ends. Germline values: CDR1 SGDLS, CDR2 YYNGEE. The CDR3 coding sequence is TGTGCCAGCAGCGTAGAACCCCAGGGGACACCTTACGAGCAGTACTTC. This gives the protein CASSVEPQGTPYEQYF.

This rearrangement joins TRBV6-2 or TRBV6-3 to TRBJ2-2; unclear D gene. The germline V gene encodes CDR1 MNHEY and CDR2 SVGEGT. V dropped 1 base and J dropped 2 bases, with 8 bases sitting between them. The length of the CDR3 is 15 residues. DNA of the CDR3: TGTGCCAGCAGTTACTATGTGGAAAACACCGGGGAGCTGTTTTTT. Translation gives CASSYYVENTGELFF.